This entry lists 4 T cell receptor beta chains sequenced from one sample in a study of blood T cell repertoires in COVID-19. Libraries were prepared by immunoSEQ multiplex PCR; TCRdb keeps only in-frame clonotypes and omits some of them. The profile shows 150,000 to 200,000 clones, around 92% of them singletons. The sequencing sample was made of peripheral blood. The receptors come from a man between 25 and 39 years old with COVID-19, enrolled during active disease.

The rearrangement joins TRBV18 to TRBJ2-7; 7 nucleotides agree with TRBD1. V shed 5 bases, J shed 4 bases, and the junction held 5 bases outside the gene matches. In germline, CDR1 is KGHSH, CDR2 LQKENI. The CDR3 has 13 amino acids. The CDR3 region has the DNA TGTGCCAGCTCATCGGGACAGTTTTACGAGCAGTACTTC. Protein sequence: CASSSGQFYEQYF.

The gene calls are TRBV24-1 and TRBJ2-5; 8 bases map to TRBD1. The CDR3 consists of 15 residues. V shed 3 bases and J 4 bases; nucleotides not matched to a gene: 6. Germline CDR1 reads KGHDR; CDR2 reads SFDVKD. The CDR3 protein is CATSDPTGVGETQYF. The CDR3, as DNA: TGTGCCACCAGTGATCCGACAGGGGTTGGAGAGACCCAGTACTTC.

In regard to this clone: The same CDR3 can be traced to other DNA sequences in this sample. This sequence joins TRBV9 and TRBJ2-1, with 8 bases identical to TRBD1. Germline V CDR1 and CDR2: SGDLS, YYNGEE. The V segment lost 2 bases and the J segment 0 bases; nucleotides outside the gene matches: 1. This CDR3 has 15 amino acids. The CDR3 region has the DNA TGTGCCAGCAGCGTCACAGGGGGCTCCTACAATGAGCAGTTCTTC. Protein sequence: CASSVTGGSYNEQFF.

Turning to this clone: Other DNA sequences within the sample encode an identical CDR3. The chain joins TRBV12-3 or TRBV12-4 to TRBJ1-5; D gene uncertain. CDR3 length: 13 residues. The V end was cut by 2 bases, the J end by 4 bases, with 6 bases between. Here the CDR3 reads CASSLSSNQPQHF. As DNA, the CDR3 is TGTGCCAGCAGTTTAAGTAGTAATCAGCCCCAGCATTTT.